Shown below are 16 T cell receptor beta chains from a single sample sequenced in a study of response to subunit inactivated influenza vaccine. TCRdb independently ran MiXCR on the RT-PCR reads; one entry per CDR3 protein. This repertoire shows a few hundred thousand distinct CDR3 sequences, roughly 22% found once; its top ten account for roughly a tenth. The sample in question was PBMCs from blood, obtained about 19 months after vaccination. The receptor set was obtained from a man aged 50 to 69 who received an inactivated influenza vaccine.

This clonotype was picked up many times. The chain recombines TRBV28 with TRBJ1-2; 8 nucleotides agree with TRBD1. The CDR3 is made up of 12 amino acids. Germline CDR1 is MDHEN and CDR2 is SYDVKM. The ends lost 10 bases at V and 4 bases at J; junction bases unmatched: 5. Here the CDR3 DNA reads TGTGCCATCGGACAGGGTGGCTATGGCTACACCTTC. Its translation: CAIGQGGYGYTF.

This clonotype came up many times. The CDR3 DNA is TGCAGTGCTGTAAGGACAGGATTTAATTCACCCCTCCACTTT. As protein: CSAVRTGFNSPLHF. The V gene is TRBV20-1, the J gene TRBJ1-6; TRBD1 matches 7 bases. With V trimmed by 5 bases and J by 6 bases, 7 bases remained unmatched. CDR1 and CDR2 from the germline V gene are DFQATT and SNEGSKA (reference sequence). The CDR3 extends over 14 amino acids.

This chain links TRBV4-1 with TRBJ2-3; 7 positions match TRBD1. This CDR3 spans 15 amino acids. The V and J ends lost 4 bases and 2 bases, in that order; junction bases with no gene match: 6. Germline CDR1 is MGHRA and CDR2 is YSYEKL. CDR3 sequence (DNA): TGCGCCAGCAGCCCTCGACAGGGCCTCACAGATACGCAGTATTTT. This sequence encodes CASSPRQGLTDTQYF.

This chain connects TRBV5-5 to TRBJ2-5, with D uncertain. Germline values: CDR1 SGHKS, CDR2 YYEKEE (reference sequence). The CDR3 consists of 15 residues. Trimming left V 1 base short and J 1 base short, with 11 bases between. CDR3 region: CASSLMGNGQETQYF. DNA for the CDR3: TGTGCCAGCAGCTTGATGGGAAACGGCCAAGAGACCCAGTACTTC.

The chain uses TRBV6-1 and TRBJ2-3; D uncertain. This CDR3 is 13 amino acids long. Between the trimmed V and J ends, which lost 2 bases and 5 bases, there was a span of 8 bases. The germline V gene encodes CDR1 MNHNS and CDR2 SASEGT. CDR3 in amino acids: CASSEFRRDTQYF. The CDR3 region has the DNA TGTGCCAGCAGTGAATTTCGGAGAGATACGCAGTATTTT.

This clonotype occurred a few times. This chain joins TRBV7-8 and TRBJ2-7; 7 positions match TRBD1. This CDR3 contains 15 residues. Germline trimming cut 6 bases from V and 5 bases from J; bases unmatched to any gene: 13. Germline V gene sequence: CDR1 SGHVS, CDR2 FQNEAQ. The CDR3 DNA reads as TGTGCCAGCAGTCCTAGACAGGGCGGTAGGAACGAGCAGTACTTC. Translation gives CASSPRQGGRNEQYF.

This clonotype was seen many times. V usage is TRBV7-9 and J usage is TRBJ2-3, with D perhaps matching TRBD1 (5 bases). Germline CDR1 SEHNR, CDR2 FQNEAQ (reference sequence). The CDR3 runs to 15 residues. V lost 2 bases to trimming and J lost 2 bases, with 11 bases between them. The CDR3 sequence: CASSLNQGHTDTQYF. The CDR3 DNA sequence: TGTGCCAGCAGCTTAAATCAGGGCCACACAGATACGCAGTATTTT.

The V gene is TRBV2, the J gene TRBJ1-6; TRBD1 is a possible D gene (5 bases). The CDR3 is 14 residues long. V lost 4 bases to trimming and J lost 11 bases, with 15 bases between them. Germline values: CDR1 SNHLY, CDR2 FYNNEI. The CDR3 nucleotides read TGTGCCAGCAGTGCCGGGGCCAGGGTGGCACCCCTCCACTTT. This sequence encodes CASSAGARVAPLHF.

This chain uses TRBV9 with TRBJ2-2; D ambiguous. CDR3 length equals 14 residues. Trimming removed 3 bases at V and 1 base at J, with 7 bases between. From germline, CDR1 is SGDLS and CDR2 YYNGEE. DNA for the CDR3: TGTGCCAGCAGCGGTCGTGGGAACACCGGGGAGCTGTTTTTT. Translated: CASSGRGNTGELFF.

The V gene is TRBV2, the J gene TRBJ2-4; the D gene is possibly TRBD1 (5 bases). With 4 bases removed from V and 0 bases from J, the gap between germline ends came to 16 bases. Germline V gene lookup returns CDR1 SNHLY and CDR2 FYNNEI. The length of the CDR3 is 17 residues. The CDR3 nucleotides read TGTGCCAGCAGTGCAGGGTCGTCGTTATTAGCCAAAAACATTCAGTACTTC. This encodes CASSAGSSLLAKNIQYF.

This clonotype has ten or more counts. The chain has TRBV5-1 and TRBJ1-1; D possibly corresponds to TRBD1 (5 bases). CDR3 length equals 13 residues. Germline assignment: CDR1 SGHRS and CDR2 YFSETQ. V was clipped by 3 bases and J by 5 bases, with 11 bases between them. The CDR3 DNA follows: TGCGCCAGCAGCTCGACAGCGTCGACTGAAGCTTTCTTT. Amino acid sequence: CASSSTASTEAFF.

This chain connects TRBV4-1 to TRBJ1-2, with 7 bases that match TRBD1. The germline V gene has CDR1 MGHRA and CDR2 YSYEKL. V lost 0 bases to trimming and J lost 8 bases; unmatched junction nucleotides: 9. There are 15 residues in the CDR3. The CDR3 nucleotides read TGCGCCAGCAGCCAAGACCTTGCAGGGGGAATCGGCTACACCTTC. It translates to CASSQDLAGGIGYTF.

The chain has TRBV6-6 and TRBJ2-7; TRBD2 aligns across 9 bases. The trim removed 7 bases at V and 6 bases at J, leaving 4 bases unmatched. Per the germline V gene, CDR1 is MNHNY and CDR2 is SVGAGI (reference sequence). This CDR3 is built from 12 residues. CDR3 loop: CASKRGAGEQYF. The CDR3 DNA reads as TGTGCCAGCAAGCGGGGGGCCGGCGAGCAGTACTTC.

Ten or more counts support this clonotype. The DNA for the CDR3 is TGCGCCAGCAGCCTGGGACGGGTCATGAACACTGAAGCTTTCTTT. Translating it yields CASSLGRVMNTEAFF. The chain recombines TRBV5-1 with TRBJ1-1; TRBD1 is a possible D gene (5 bases). The CDR3 runs 15 residues. Germline V gene sequence: CDR1 SGHRS, CDR2 YFSETQ. V shed 4 bases and J shed 0 bases, with 13 bases lying between them.

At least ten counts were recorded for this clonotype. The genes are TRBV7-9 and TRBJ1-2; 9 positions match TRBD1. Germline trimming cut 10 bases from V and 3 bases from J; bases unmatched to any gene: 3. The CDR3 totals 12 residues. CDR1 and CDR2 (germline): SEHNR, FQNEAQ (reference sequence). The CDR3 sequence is CATTGGDYGYTF. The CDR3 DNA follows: TGTGCCACAACAGGGGGCGACTATGGCTACACCTTC. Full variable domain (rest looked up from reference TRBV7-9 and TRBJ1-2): DTGVSQNPRHKITKRGQNVTFRCDPISEHNRLYWYRQTLGQGPEFLTYFQNEAQLEKSRLLSDRFSAERPKGSFSTLEIQRTEQGDSAMYLCATTGGDYGYTFGSGTRLTVV.

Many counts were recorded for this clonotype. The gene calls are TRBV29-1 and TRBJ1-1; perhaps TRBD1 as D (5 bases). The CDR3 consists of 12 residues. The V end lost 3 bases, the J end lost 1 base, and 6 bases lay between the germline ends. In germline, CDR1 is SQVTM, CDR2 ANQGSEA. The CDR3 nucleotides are TGCAGCGTTGATGGGGGGAACACTGAAGCTTTCTTT. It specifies CSVDGGNTEAFF.